The 20 T cell receptor beta chains in this list originate from one sample, sequenced in a study of T cells after yellow fever vaccination. TCRdb re-called the 5' RACE reads through MiXCR, storing one row per CDR3 protein. The sample records about 30,000 distinct CDR3 sequences, 4.4% being singletons. This specimen was CD8+ T cells sorted from PBMCs, taken 5 days after the yellow fever booster vaccination. Receptors originate from a man aged 30 to 39 who received the YFV17D yellow fever vaccine.

The sample holds many counts of this clonotype. The chain uses TRBV4-3 and TRBJ2-7; D is undetermined. The CDR3 length is 14 residues. Germline assignment: CDR1 LGHNA and CDR2 YSLEER. V lost 4 bases to trimming and J lost 3 bases, with 13 bases between them. CDR3 in DNA: TGCGCCAGCAGCCGCGCCGAGGACGGCTACGAGCAGTACTTC. It translates to CASSRAEDGYEQYF.

Many counts were recorded for this clonotype. The gene calls are TRBV19 and TRBJ2-7, with 8 bases identical to TRBD1. CDR3 length equals 15 residues. CDR1 and CDR2 from the germline V gene are LNHDA and SQIVND (reference sequence). V trimming: 5 bases; J trimming: 3 bases; junction bases outside the gene matches: 9. The CDR3 reads CASSAGGTGFYEQYF. In nucleotides, the CDR3 is TGTGCCAGTAGTGCTGGGGGGACAGGCTTCTACGAGCAGTACTTC.

This clonotype was counted ten times or more. CDR3 loop: CASSQAPYNLRTTSKVEKLFF. The CDR3 region has the DNA TGTGCCAGCAGCCAAGCCCCCTACAACCTCAGGACAACCTCGAAGGTCGAAAAACTGTTTTTT. The rearrangement links TRBV28 to TRBJ1-4, with D perhaps matching TRBD1 (5 bases). This CDR3 region has 21 residues. Trimming removed 6 bases from V and 8 bases from J, with 37 bases in between. Per the germline V gene, CDR1 is MDHEN and CDR2 is SYDVKM.

This clonotype was seen many times. This chain uses TRBV5-4 with TRBJ2-1; D not resolved. The germline V gene has CDR1 SGHNT and CDR2 YYREEE (reference sequence). V lost 1 base, J lost 9 bases, and 8 bases lay in between. The CDR3 loop spans 12 amino acids. In DNA, the CDR3 is TGTGCCAGCAGCTTGTCAGGAAGTGAGCAGTTCTTC. Protein product: CASSLSGSEQFF. Using reference TRBV5-4 and TRBJ2-1 for the parts outside the CDR3, the full variable domain is ETGVTQSPTHLIKTRGQQVTLRCSSQSGHNTVSWYQQALGQGPQFIFQYYREEENGRGNFPPRFSGLQFPNYSSELNVNALELDDSALYLCASSLSGSEQFFGPGTRLTVL.

This clonotype was seen repeatedly, ten times or more. The chain joins TRBV4-3 to TRBJ2-3, with 10 positions matching TRBD2. V lost 0 bases and J lost 0; bases outside the gene matches: 12. The CDR3 loop spans 20 amino acids. Per the germline V gene, CDR1 is LGHNA and CDR2 is YSLEER. CDR3 sequence reads: CASSQDRLAGAKPSTDTQYF. DNA of the CDR3: TGCGCCAGCAGCCAAGATCGGCTAGCGGGAGCGAAACCCAGCACAGATACGCAGTATTTT.

In this sample, this clonotype turned up many times. The chain recombines TRBV5-4 with TRBJ2-3, with D hard to call. The CDR3 is 13 amino acids. Germline CDR1 is SGHNT and CDR2 is YYREEE (reference sequence). Trimming pared 4 bases from V and 1 base from J, leaving 7 bases between. The CDR3 loop is CASSIRGTDTQYF. Written as DNA, the CDR3 is TGTGCCAGCAGCATTCGGGGCACAGATACGCAGTATTTT.

This clonotype was counted between two and nine times. The chain joins TRBV29-1 to TRBJ2-7; the match to TRBD1 covers 9 bases. V lost 6 bases and J lost 7; bases outside the gene matches: 7. The CDR3 covers 12 residues. Germline V CDR1 and CDR2: SQVTM, ANQGSEA. The CDR3 sequence: CSVNRGLGEQYF. The DNA of the CDR3 is TGCAGCGTCAACAGGGGGCTTGGGGAGCAGTACTTC.

This clonotype was seen repeatedly, ten times or more. The chain employs TRBV7-9 and TRBJ2-1; TRBD1 matches 9 bases. The germline gives CDR1 SEHNR, CDR2 FQNEAQ (reference sequence). V shed 5 bases, J shed 7 bases, and the junction held 12 bases outside the gene matches. The CDR3 has 16 amino acids. The CDR3 here is CASSRPGQGLQNEQFF. In DNA form, the CDR3 reads TGTGCCAGCAGCCGTCCGGGACAGGGTCTCCAAAATGAGCAGTTCTTC.

Here the CDR3 DNA reads TGTGCCCATACTAGCGGGAGTTTCGAGACCCAGTACTTC. Residues: CAHTSGSFETQYF. The rearrangement uses TRBV30 and TRBJ2-5, with TRBD2 matching over 11 bases. Germline CDR1 reads GTSNPN; CDR2 reads SVGIG (reference sequence). The V segment lost 8 bases and the J segment 5 bases; nucleotides outside the gene matches: 7. The CDR3 is made up of 13 amino acids.

This clonotype was observed at least ten times. The genes are TRBV12-5 and TRBJ2-5, with D possibly being TRBD1 (5 bases). The CDR3 sequence is 16 residues long. Germline CDR1 LGHNT, CDR2 FRNRAP. Trimming removed 3 bases at V and 4 bases at J, with 18 bases between. CDR3 DNA sequence: TGTGCTAGTGGTTTATCGCCAAATGGCAGGGCAGAGACCCAGTACTTC. This encodes CASGLSPNGRAETQYF.

This clonotype was found many times. The rearrangement joins TRBV20-1 to TRBJ2-1; TRBD1 might be the D (5 bases). The CDR3 sequence is 11 residues long. Trimming took off 0 bases at V and 10 bases at J, with 7 bases between the two ends. Germline loops: CDR1 DFQATT, CDR2 SNEGSKA (reference sequence). The CDR3 sequence is CSARDGAEQFF. The CDR3, as DNA: TGCAGTGCTAGAGATGGGGCCGAGCAGTTCTTC.

This clonotype was detected ten times or more. The DNA of the CDR3 is TGTGCCAGCAGCTTACCCTTTGGTGCTAGCGAGGTTGCTTTTCAGGAAGGCGTCACAGATACGCAGTATTTT. As protein: CASSLPFGASEVAFQEGVTDTQYF. This sequence joins TRBV7-4 and TRBJ2-3; weak D call: TRBD2 (6 bases). The CDR3 loop spans 24 amino acids. V was shortened by 2 bases and J by 2 bases, with 38 bases between the two germline ends. From germline, CDR1 is SGHVT and CDR2 SQSDAQ.

At least ten counts were recorded for this clonotype. The genes are TRBV9 and TRBJ2-5; 9 bases line up with TRBD2. The CDR3 extends over 15 amino acids. J gave up 2 bases and V 3 bases, and 5 bases lay outside the gene matches. Germline CDR1 and CDR2: SGDLS and YYNGEE. The CDR3 DNA is TGTGCCAGCAGCGCGTCTCTAGCGGGGCAAGAGACCCAGTACTTC. It encodes CASSASLAGQETQYF. The variable domain in full, completed from reference TRBV9 and TRBJ2-5, reads DSGVTQTPKHLITATGQRVTLRCSPRSGDLSVYWYQQSLDQGLQFLIQYYNGEERAKGNILERFSAQQFPDLHSELNLSSLELGDSALYFCASSASLAGQETQYFGPGTRLLVL.

This clonotype was seen ten or more times. CDR3 sequence (DNA): TGCGCCAGCAGTGAGTCAGGAGATACGCAGTATTTT. It encodes CASSESGDTQYF. This chain links TRBV10-1 with TRBJ2-3; D gene unclear. CDR1 WNHNN and CDR2 SYGVQD come from the germline V gene (reference sequence). The CDR3 spans 12 residues. Trimming pared 0 bases from V and 5 bases from J, leaving 3 bases between.

This clonotype has ten or more counts. The V call is TRBV7-2, the J call TRBJ2-5; TRBD1 matches 8 bases. Trimming took 2 bases from V and 5 from J; bases not matched to a gene: 13. CDR1 is SGHTA, CDR2 FQGNSA, per germline. The CDR3 is made up of 17 amino acids. The CDR3 DNA reads TGTGCCAGCAGCTTAAAATTTGGGACAGGTATCAGGGAGACCCAGTACTTC. Its translation: CASSLKFGTGIRETQYF.

This clonotype has ten or more counts. The V and J genes are TRBV6-2 or TRBV6-3 and TRBJ2-5; maybe TRBD2 (5 bases). The CDR3 is 16 amino acids. Trimming stripped 7 bases from V and 0 bases from J, with 18 bases between. CDR1 MNHEY and CDR2 SVGEGT come from the germline V gene. CDR3 region: CASTELMSDYQETQYF. Here the CDR3 DNA reads TGTGCCAGCACCGAGCTCATGTCGGACTACCAAGAGACCCAGTACTTC.

The table lists this clonotype with many counts. The gene calls are TRBV7-3 and TRBJ2-2; possible D gene TRBD1, 6 bases. Per germline, CDR1 SGHTA and CDR2 FQGTGA. Trimming removed 5 bases at V and 4 bases at J, with 11 bases between. The CDR3 totals 14 residues. Here the CDR3 DNA reads TGTGCCAGCAGCCAACAGGGCAGCACCGGGGAGCTGTTTTTT. This translates into CASSQQGSTGELFF.

This clonotype has ten or more counts. The genes are TRBV20-1 and TRBJ2-7; TRBD1 matches at 9 bases. The J segment lost 3 bases and the V segment lost 6 bases, leaving 6 bases of the junction unmatched. From germline, CDR1 is DFQATT and CDR2 SNEGSKA (reference sequence). The CDR3 sequence is 13 residues long. In nucleotides, the CDR3 is TGCAGTGCCCGGGACAGGGTGGACTACGAGCAGTACTTC. Amino acids: CSARDRVDYEQYF.

This clonotype came up many times. The chain combines TRBV12-3 or TRBV12-4 with TRBJ2-1; 8 bases agree with TRBD2. This CDR3 has 12 residues. V gave up 4 bases and J gave up 12 bases; unmatched junction bases: 5. CDR3 nucleotides: TGTGCCAGCAGTTCGGGACTAGTCTGGCAGTTCTTC. Translating gives CASSSGLVWQFF.

This clonotype was seen ten or more times. This chain links TRBV20-1 with TRBJ2-7, with 7 bases lining up with TRBD2. CDR1 is DFQATT, CDR2 SNEGSKA, per germline (reference sequence). CDR3 size: 15 residues. V gave up 6 bases and J gave up 4 bases; unmatched junction bases: 15. CDR3 sequence reads: CSARDYLGSGYEQYF. CDR3 DNA sequence: TGCAGTGCACGGGACTACCTGGGATCAGGGTACGAGCAGTACTTC.